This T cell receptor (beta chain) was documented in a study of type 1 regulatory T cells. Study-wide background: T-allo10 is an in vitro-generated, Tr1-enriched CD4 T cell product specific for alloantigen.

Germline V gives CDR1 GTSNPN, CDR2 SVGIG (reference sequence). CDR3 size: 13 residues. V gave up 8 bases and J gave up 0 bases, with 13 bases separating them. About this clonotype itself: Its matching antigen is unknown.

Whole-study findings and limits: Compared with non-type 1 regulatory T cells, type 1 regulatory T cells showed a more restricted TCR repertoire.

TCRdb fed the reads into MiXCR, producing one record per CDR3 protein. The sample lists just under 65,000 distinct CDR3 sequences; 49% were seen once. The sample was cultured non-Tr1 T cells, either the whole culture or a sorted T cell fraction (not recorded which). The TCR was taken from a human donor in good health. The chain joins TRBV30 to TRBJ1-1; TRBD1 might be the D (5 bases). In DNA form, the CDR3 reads TGTGCCCTCCGGACAAATATGAACACTGAAGCTTTCTTT. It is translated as CALRTNMNTEAFF.